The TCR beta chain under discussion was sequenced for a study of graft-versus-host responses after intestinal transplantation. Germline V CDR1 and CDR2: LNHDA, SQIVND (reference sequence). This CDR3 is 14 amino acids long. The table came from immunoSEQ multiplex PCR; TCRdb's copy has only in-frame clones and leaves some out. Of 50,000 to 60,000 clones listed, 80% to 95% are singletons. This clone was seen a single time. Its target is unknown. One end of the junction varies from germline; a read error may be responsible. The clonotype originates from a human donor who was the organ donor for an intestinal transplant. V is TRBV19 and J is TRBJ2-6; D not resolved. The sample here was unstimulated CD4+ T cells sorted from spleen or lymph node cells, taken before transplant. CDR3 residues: CASSIGAGTNVLTF. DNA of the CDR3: TGTGCCAGTAGTATCGGAGCTGGGACCAACGTCCTGACTTTC. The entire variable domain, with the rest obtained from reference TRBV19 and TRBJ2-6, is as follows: DGGITQSPKYLFRKEGQNVTLSCEQNLNHDAMYWYRQDPGQGLRLIYYSQIVNDFQKGDIAEGYSVSREKKESFPLTVTSAQKNPTAFYLCASSIGAGTNVLTFGAGSRLTVL.